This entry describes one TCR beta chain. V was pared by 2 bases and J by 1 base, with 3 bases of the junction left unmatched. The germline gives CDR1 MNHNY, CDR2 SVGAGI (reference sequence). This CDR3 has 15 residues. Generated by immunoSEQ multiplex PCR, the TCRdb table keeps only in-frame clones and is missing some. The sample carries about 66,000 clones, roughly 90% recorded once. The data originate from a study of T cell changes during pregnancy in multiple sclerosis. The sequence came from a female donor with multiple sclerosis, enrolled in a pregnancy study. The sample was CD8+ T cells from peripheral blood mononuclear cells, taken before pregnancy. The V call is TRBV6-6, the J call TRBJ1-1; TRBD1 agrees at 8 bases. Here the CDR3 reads CASSYQGAGNTEAFF. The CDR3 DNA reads TGTGCCAGCAGTTACCAGGGGGCAGGGAACACTGAAGCTTTCTTT.